This record concerns one T cell receptor (beta chain) sequence. The data belong to a study of blood T cell repertoires in COVID-19. In the original workflow: Reference gene primer amplification in the assay estimated nucleated cell counts. Only in-frame clones appear in the TCRdb table, and some are missing; sequencing was by immunoSEQ multiplex PCR. The V and J calls and the clone size are those of that table, but D and trimming were determined from the DNA. The sample shows about 160,000 clones, 65% to 80% of them seen only once. V trimming: 4 bases; J trimming: 2 bases; junction bases outside the gene matches: 5. Germline CDR1 is SGDLS and CDR2 is YYNGEE. The CDR3 consists of 14 residues.

This receptor was identified in a man aged 55 to 70 with acute or convalescent COVID-19. Source material: peripheral blood. The V and J genes are TRBV9 and TRBJ1-1; TRBD1 agrees at 7 bases. Written as DNA, the CDR3 is TGTGCCAGCAGCCCGGGACAGCTAAACACTGAAGCTTTCTTT. Amino acid sequence: CASSPGQLNTEAFF.